A selection of T cell receptor beta chains follows, all from one sample in a study of T-cell memory formation after mild COVID-19. One entry per CDR3 protein, called by TCRdb with MiXCR from the 5' RACE reads. This table holds hundreds of thousands of distinct CDR3 sequences, approximately 18% found once. The sequencing sample was made of PBMCs or a T cell subset sorted from them (not recorded which). These receptors all stem from an adult woman who had mild COVID-19 (a few samples of this study predate the infection). Cell type and time point are not known. The CDR3 runs from the conserved cysteine through the conserved F or W.

V gene	CDR3 length	J gene	CDR3 protein
TRBV7-3	16	TRBJ2-7	CASRSLLDHNVPEQYF
TRBV20-1	15	TRBJ1-1	CSAPNRGTMNTEAFF
TRBV4-3	16	TRBJ1-5	CASSQEVLPPGRPQHF
TRBV15	12	TRBJ2-1	CATGGSVNEQFF
TRBV5-1	12	TRBJ2-3	CASSFEGTEQYF
TRBV7-9	15	TRBJ2-7	CASTKGQGASYEQYF
TRBV5-1	15	TRBJ2-5	CASSEIPGEGKTQYF
TRBV7-8	16	TRBJ2-1	CASSLVLWGEYNEQFF
TRBV5-5	15	TRBJ2-3	CASSGGLAKADTQYF
TRBV5-4	14	TRBJ2-1	CASSLVGRNNEQFF
TRBV14	13	TRBJ1-1	CASSQGFNTEAFF
TRBV4-1	16	TRBJ1-1	CASSQVRDGSRAEAFF
TRBV6-6	13	TRBJ2-1	CASRFWEKGEQFF
TRBV20-1	17	TRBJ2-1	CSARVQTGSSSYNEQFF
TRBV29-1	14	TRBJ1-4	CSVVGPGQSEKLFF
TRBV7-6	16	TRBJ2-5	CASSSIGPGLGETQYF
TRBV5-1	15	TRBJ1-2	CASSPGQGDDYGYTF
TRBV25-1	10	TRBJ2-3	CASREGAQYF
TRBV7-9	14	TRBJ2-7	CASSPKAVRYEQYF
TRBV6-6	15	TRBJ2-7	CASRPLQGAGNEQYF
TRBV7-2	11	TRBJ2-1	CASGVWREQFF
TRBV9	19	TRBJ2-1	CASSVGSGLGTSIYNEQFF
TRBV7-9	15	TRBJ1-1	CASSLGQAKDTEAFF
TRBV20-1	16	TRBJ2-1	CSASRSQGGSYNEQFF
TRBV7-9	14	TRBJ2-7	CASSLASSNYEQYF
TRBV7-2	17	TRBJ2-3	CASSLKAGGPGTDTQYF
TRBV6-5	14	TRBJ2-5	CASSYEGSGETQYF
TRBV11-2	16	TRBJ2-1	CASTNTGFGGRGEQFF
TRBV5-5	15	TRBJ2-1	CASSLEGVAYNEQFF